A single sample is the source of the 30 T cell receptor beta chains below, sequenced in a study of blood T cells in healthy people across ages. Then a second PCR, running roughly 6 to 12 cycles, was carried out with a sample-barcoded 5' primer and a J-beta primer mix. MiXCR, applied by TCRdb to the 5' RACE reads, yields one record per CDR3 protein. The data hold about 970,000 distinct CDR3 sequences, with about 51% observed a single time. The sequencing input was blood. These receptors came from a woman aged 60-70 years in good health.

V gene TRBV4-1 combines with J gene TRBJ2-3; unclear D gene. There are 13 residues in the CDR3. Trimming left V 4 bases short and J 4 bases short, with 9 bases between. Per germline, CDR1 MGHRA and CDR2 YSYEKL. Here the CDR3 DNA reads TGCGCCAGCAGCCGGGGTCAGGCAGATACGCAGTATTTT. Amino acid sequence: CASSRGQADTQYF.

Only a few counts were recorded for this clonotype. The chain carries TRBV10-3 and TRBJ2-5; 7 nucleotides align to TRBD1. Trimming at V came to 0 bases and at J to 5 bases, leaving 3 bases not matched to a gene. CDR3 length equals 14 residues. Germline CDR1 reads ENHRY; CDR2 reads SYGVKD. DNA of the CDR3: TGTGCCATCAGTGAGTCCAGGGGGTTCGAGACCCAGTACTTC. The encoded protein is CAISESRGFETQYF.

The chain combines TRBV11-3 with TRBJ1-2, with D tentatively TRBD1 (5 bases). The CDR3 length is 14 residues. V was clipped by 1 base and J by 8 bases, with 14 bases between them. CDR1 and CDR2 (germline): SGHNT, YENEEA. Here the CDR3 reads CASSLGVGGDGYTF. As DNA, the CDR3 is TGTGCCAGCAGCTTAGGGGTCGGGGGGGACGGCTACACCTTC. Using reference TRBV11-3 and TRBJ1-2 for the parts outside the CDR3, the full variable domain is EAGVVQSPRYKIIEKKQPVAFWCNPISGHNTLYWYLQNLGQGPELLIRYENEEAVDDSQLPKDRFSAERLKGVDSTLKIQPAELGDSAVYLCASSLGVGGDGYTFGSGTRLTVV.

This chain joins TRBV7-2 and TRBJ2-6; no definite D call. CDR3 length equals 17 residues. Germline V CDR1 and CDR2: SGHTA, FQGNSA. Trimming stripped 2 bases from V and 0 bases from J, with 11 bases between. CDR3 loop: CASSLTRRASGANVLTF. The CDR3 DNA sequence: TGTGCCAGCAGCTTAACAAGAAGAGCCTCTGGGGCCAACGTCCTGACTTTC. The full variable domain, completed using reference TRBV7-2 and TRBJ2-6, is GAGVSQSPSNKVTEKGKDVELRCDPISGHTALYWYRQSLGQGLEFLIYFQGNSAPDKSGLPSDRFSAERTGGSVSTLTIQRTQQEDSAVYLCASSLTRRASGANVLTFGAGSRLTVL.

J is TRBJ2-7 and V is TRBV7-6, with 10 bases fitting TRBD1. V lost 6 bases, J lost 2 bases, and 10 bases stayed unmatched. CDR1 and CDR2 (germline): SGHVS, FNYEAQ. The length of the CDR3 is 16 residues. CDR3 sequence: CASSGRLGQGTYEQYF. In nucleotides, the CDR3 is TGTGCCAGCAGTGGGCGCTTGGGACAGGGGACCTACGAGCAGTACTTC.

The chain carries TRBV20-1 and TRBJ1-5, with D uncertain. This CDR3 spans 12 amino acids. CDR1 is DFQATT, CDR2 SNEGSKA, per germline (reference sequence). Trimming left V 2 bases short and J 9 bases short, with 11 bases between. The CDR3 spells CSARSNETPQHF. CDR3 in DNA: TGCAGTGCTAGATCCAACGAAACGCCCCAGCATTTT.

The chain carries TRBV7-2 and TRBJ2-3; a possible D gene is TRBD2 (6 bases). Germline V lookup: CDR1 SGHTA, CDR2 FQGNSA. The V end was cut by 5 bases, the J end by 2 bases, with 11 bases between. CDR3 size: 14 residues. The CDR3 is CASSLGLITDTQYF. For the CDR3, the DNA is TGTGCCAGCAGCCTGGGACTTATCACAGATACGCAGTATTTT.

The chain joins TRBV7-9 to TRBJ1-2; D uncertain. The CDR3 is made up of 14 amino acids. V was shortened by 2 bases and J by 8 bases, with 15 bases between the two germline ends. In germline, CDR1 is SEHNR, CDR2 FQNEAQ (reference sequence). CDR3 protein: CASSLSLTGKGYTF. CDR3 DNA sequence: TGTGCCAGCAGCTTATCCCTGACGGGGAAGGGCTACACCTTC.

This clonotype was counted between two and nine times. This chain joins TRBV11-1 and TRBJ2-4, with 8 bases fitting TRBD1. Germline CDR1 reads SGHAT; CDR2 reads FQDESV (reference sequence). CDR3 length: 15 amino acids. V gave up 5 bases and J gave up 9 bases; unmatched junction bases: 12. The CDR3 is CASSLRQGAVGIQYF. The CDR3 nucleotides are TGTGCCAGCAGCCTACGGCAGGGGGCAGTTGGCATTCAGTACTTC.

The table lists this clonotype with a few counts. The chain couples TRBV27 to TRBJ2-7; a weak D match, TRBD1 (6 bases). Trimming pared 6 bases from V and 3 bases from J, leaving 15 bases between. The CDR3 is made up of 14 amino acids. Germline V gene data show CDR1 as MNHEY and CDR2 as SMNVEV (reference sequence). The DNA for the CDR3 is TGTGCCAGCAGAACCCCCGGACAGTACTACGAGCAGTACTTC. Its translation is CASRTPGQYYEQYF.

A remark on this clonotype: The junction and the germline gene differ at one end; a read error may be behind it. The chain joins TRBV4-2 to TRBJ2-7; D unclear. CDR1 is LGHNA and CDR2 is YNFKEQ in the germline V gene. This CDR3 comprises 15 residues. CDR3 protein: CANSQEVGSSYEQYF. DNA for the CDR3: TGTGCCAACAGCCAAGAGGTGGGAAGCTCCTACGAGCAGTACTTC.

The chain uses TRBV29-1 and TRBJ1-5, with 9 nucleotides matching TRBD1. The CDR3 length is 13 residues. In germline, CDR1 is SQVTM, CDR2 ANQGSEA. V gave up 6 bases and J gave up 4 bases; unmatched junction bases: 4. CDR3 DNA sequence: TGCAGCGTGACAGGGGGACCTAATCAGCCCCAGCATTTT. This encodes CSVTGGPNQPQHF.

The chain combines TRBV4-1 with TRBJ2-7; D is uncertain. CDR1 and CDR2 (germline): MGHRA, YSYEKL. This CDR3 has 14 amino acids. V was shortened by 6 bases and J by 3 bases, with 15 bases between the two germline ends. The DNA for the CDR3 is TGCGCCAGCAGTACTTCAAACCACGACTACGAGCAGTACTTC. As protein: CASSTSNHDYEQYF.

This clonotype was recorded only once. J is TRBJ2-2 and V is TRBV7-9, with D possibly being TRBD2 (5 bases). The V end lost 5 bases, the J end lost 5 bases, and 12 bases lay between the germline ends. The CDR3 has 14 residues. Per the germline V gene, CDR1 is SEHNR and CDR2 is FQNEAQ (reference sequence). This CDR3 reads CASSLERVTGELFF. DNA for the CDR3: TGTGCCAGCAGCCTCGAGAGGGTTACCGGGGAGCTGTTTTTT.

The rearrangement uses TRBV20-1 and TRBJ2-7; 8 bases map to TRBD1. The CDR3 contains 14 residues. Losses at the gene ends were 3 bases for V and 5 bases for J; bases not matched to a gene: 9. Germline CDR1 is DFQATT and CDR2 is SNEGSKA (reference sequence). CDR3 nucleotide sequence: TGCAGTGCTAGCCTCTCCAGGGGGCAGGACGAGCAGTACTTC. Translation: CSASLSRGQDEQYF.

This clonotype was recorded a few times. The chain links TRBV20-1 to TRBJ2-3; D remains ambiguous. With 3 bases removed from V and 4 bases from J, the gap between germline ends came to 5 bases. CDR3 length: 11 residues. CDR1 DFQATT and CDR2 SNEGSKA come from the germline V gene (reference sequence). The CDR3 sequence is CSASYADTQYF. CDR3 nucleotide sequence: TGCAGTGCTAGTTACGCAGATACGCAGTATTTT.

V and J are TRBV2 and TRBJ2-1, with a tentative D call TRBD1 (6 bases). The CDR3 consists of 12 residues. Germline-derived CDR1 and CDR2 are SNHLY and FYNNEI. The V end was cut by 8 bases, the J end by 1 base, with 6 bases between. CDR3 sequence reads: CASDRSYNEQFF. CDR3 nucleotide sequence: TGTGCCAGCGACAGGTCCTACAATGAGCAGTTCTTC.

This chain links TRBV14 with TRBJ2-1, with 7 bases fitting TRBD2. The V gene's germline CDR1 is SGHDN and CDR2 FVKESK. Trimming took 6 bases from V and 2 from J; bases not matched to a gene: 4. The CDR3 spans 14 residues. CDR3 residues: CASRSSGAYNEQFF. CDR3 bases: TGTGCCAGCAGATCTAGCGGCGCCTACAATGAGCAGTTCTTC.

This clonotype was counted a few times. The chain links TRBV24-1 to TRBJ2-5; weak D call: TRBD2 (5 bases). This CDR3 is built from 15 residues. With 4 bases removed from V and 3 bases from J, the gap between germline ends came to 14 bases. Germline lookup yields CDR1 KGHDR and CDR2 SFDVKD. CDR3 sequence: CATSDRDSEKETQYF. CDR3 DNA: TGTGCCACCAGTGACCGGGATAGTGAAAAAGAGACCCAGTACTTC.

The rearrangement joins TRBV20-1 to TRBJ1-2; D unclear. Trimming took off 0 bases at V and 6 bases at J, with 14 bases between the two ends. From germline, CDR1 is DFQATT and CDR2 SNEGSKA (reference sequence). CDR3 length: 14 amino acids. The CDR3 DNA follows: TGCAGTGCTAGAGACTTCATTCTCGCTCATGGCTACACCTTC. It codes for CSARDFILAHGYTF.

This clonotype was counted a single time. The chain joins TRBV28 to TRBJ2-7; D unresolved. The V and J ends lost 4 bases and 6 bases respectively, with 10 bases between them. The germline gives CDR1 MDHEN, CDR2 SYDVKM. The CDR3 covers 12 residues. The CDR3 DNA is TGTGCCAGCAGTTCCGGGCCCCTCGAGCAGTACTTC. It is translated as CASSSGPLEQYF.

The chain has TRBV21-1 and TRBJ2-5; the D call of TRBD2 is as the table states it, not checked on the DNA. The J call may be in error: the DNA end matches TRBJ2-7 better. TRBV21-1 is designated a pseudogene. The CDR3 extends over 14 amino acids. The DNA of the CDR3 is TGTGCCAGCACCCCCGGGAGGGAGACCTACGAGCAGTACTTC. This gives the protein CASTPGRETYEQYF.

This clonotype has only a few counts. The chain employs TRBV12-3 or TRBV12-4 and TRBJ2-7, with a weak D call TRBD2 (6 bases). The CDR3 length is 14 residues. Trimming took off 6 bases at V and 2 bases at J, with 14 bases between the two ends. The CDR3 DNA reads as TGTGCCAGCAGCCCCGAGCCGGGGGCCTACGAGCAGTACTTC. Translated: CASSPEPGAYEQYF.

This clonotype has at least ten counts. V gene TRBV29-1 combines with J gene TRBJ2-7; 9 nucleotides align to TRBD2. J gave up 7 bases and V 0 bases, and 10 bases lay outside the gene matches. Germline values: CDR1 SQVTM, CDR2 ANQGSEA. CDR3 size: 15 residues. Here the CDR3 DNA reads TGCAGCGTTGAAGATAGGGCTAGCGGGAAGGAAGAGCAGTACTTC. Residues: CSVEDRASGKEEQYF.

This chain connects TRBV28 to TRBJ1-5, with 9 positions matching TRBD1. V lost 7 bases, J lost 6 bases, and 16 bases stayed unmatched. Germline V CDR1 and CDR2: MDHEN, SYDVKM. CDR3 length equals 17 residues. CDR3 protein: CASTSPLGTGIFQPQHF. CDR3 DNA sequence: TGTGCCAGCACCTCTCCCCTCGGGACAGGGATTTTTCAGCCCCAGCATTTT.

The chain carries TRBV3-1 and TRBJ2-5, with no clear D. The DNA end favors TRBJ2-7, so the J call may be wrong. The CDR3 has 13 residues. Germline CDR1 LGHDT, CDR2 YNNKEL (reference sequence). The CDR3 DNA is TGTGCCAGCAGCCCTGAATGGGGTTACGAGCAGTACTTC. Its translation is CASSPEWGYEQYF.

V and J are TRBV7-8 and TRBJ2-4; 11 nucleotides match TRBD1. This CDR3 contains 20 residues. Germline V CDR1 and CDR2: SGHVS, FQNEAQ. The junction had 16 bases not matched to a gene; V was cut back by 5 bases and J by 1 base. The CDR3 nucleotides read TGTGCCAGCAGCCCCGGACAGGGGGCGTTTAGCGTGTGGGCCAAAAACATTCAGTACTTC. This codes for CASSPGQGAFSVWAKNIQYF. The whole variable domain, filled in from reference TRBV7-8 and TRBJ2-4, reads GAGVSQSPRYKVAKRGQDVALRCDPISGHVSLFWYQQALGQGPEFLTYFQNEAQLDKSGLPSDRFFAERPEGSVSTLKIQRTQQEDSAVYLCASSPGQGAFSVWAKNIQYFGAGTRLSVL.

This clonotype was recorded only once. The V gene is TRBV2, the J gene TRBJ1-5; no clear D. Trimming took 6 bases from V and 4 from J, leaving 16 bases between them. CDR3 size: 15 residues. CDR1 SNHLY and CDR2 FYNNEI come from the germline V gene. The CDR3 nucleotides are TGTGCCAGCAGGGCAGGCCTAAATTATAATCAGCCCCAGCATTTT. It specifies CASRAGLNYNQPQHF.

The CDR3 nucleotides are TGCGCCAGCAGCGGGCTAGGGGGGCCCCACAATGAGCAGTTCTTC. It yields the protein CASSGLGGPHNEQFF. This sequence joins TRBV5-1 and TRBJ2-1, with D perhaps being TRBD1 or TRBD2 (6 bases each). The CDR3 covers 15 residues. Germline V lookup: CDR1 SGHRS, CDR2 YFSETQ. V was trimmed by 4 bases and J by 5 bases, leaving 16 bases between them. Combining the CDR3 with reference TRBV5-1 and TRBJ2-1 gives the whole variable domain KAGVTQTPRYLIKTRGQQVTLSCSPISGHRSVSWYQQTPGQGLQFLFEYFSETQRNKGNFPGRFSGRQFSNSRSEMNVSTLELGDSALYLCASSGLGGPHNEQFFGPGTRLTVL.

This clonotype was counted only a few times. V usage is TRBV6-4 and J usage is TRBJ2-3; D is ambiguous. Trimming removed 0 bases from V and 5 bases from J, with 12 bases in between. There are 15 residues in the CDR3. Germline values: CDR1 MRHNA, CDR2 SNTAGT. CDR3 nucleotides: TGTGCCAGCAGTGACTCGTGGCTTTCCAAAGATACGCAGTATTTT. Its protein is CASSDSWLSKDTQYF.